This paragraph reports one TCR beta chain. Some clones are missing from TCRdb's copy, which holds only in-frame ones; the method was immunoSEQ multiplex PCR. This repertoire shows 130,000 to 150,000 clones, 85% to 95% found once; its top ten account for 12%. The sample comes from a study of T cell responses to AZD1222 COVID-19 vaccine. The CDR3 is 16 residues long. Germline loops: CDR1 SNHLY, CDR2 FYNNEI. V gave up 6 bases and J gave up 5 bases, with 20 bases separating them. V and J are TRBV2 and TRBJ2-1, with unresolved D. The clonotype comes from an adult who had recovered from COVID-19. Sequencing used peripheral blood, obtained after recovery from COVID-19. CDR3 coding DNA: TGTGCCAGCAGGGGCGCCCTGGACCCCGGGCACAATGAGCAGTTCTTC. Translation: CASRGALDPGHNEQFF.